The 21 T cell receptor beta chains given below trace back to one sample, sequenced in a study of T cells in localized non-small cell lung cancer. TCRdb's copy holds only in-frame clones and misses some; the assay was immunoSEQ multiplex PCR. The sample lists about 30,000 clones, roughly nine tenths occurring once. Source: peripheral blood, taken before any cancer treatment. The origin of the receptors is a woman aged 40-75 years with stage I lung adenocarcinoma.

This clone was seen once. The chain carries TRBV5-4 and TRBJ2-3, with D possibly TRBD1 on 5 matching bases. With 0 bases removed from V and 2 bases from J, the gap between germline ends came to 7 bases. The length of the CDR3 is 14 residues. Per the germline V gene, CDR1 is SGHNT and CDR2 is YYREEE (reference sequence). Here the CDR3 reads CASSLDRFTDTQYF. CDR3 DNA: TGTGCCAGCAGCTTGGACAGGTTCACAGATACGCAGTATTTT.

The rearrangement joins TRBV14 to TRBJ2-3; the match to TRBD2 covers 7 bases. This CDR3 region has 18 residues. From germline, CDR1 is SGHDN and CDR2 FVKESK. V dropped 1 base and J dropped 1; count of bases not matched to a gene: 11. In nucleotides, the CDR3 is TGTGCCAGCAGCCAAGTCCTGCTAGGGAGGGGACGCACAGATACGCAGTATTTT. Translated, it gives CASSQVLLGRGRTDTQYF.

The chain has TRBV6-8 and TRBJ1-1; D remains ambiguous. Trimming took off 4 bases at V and 4 bases at J, with 13 bases between the two ends. This CDR3 has 14 residues. Germline assignment: CDR1 MNHGY and CDR2 SAAAGT. CDR3: CASSSSPPGTEAFF. CDR3 DNA sequence: TGTGCCAGCAGTTCGTCCCCCCCCGGCACTGAAGCTTTCTTT.

This clone was picked up one time. This rearrangement joins TRBV5-1 to TRBJ2-1; 10 nucleotides match TRBD2. Losses at the gene ends were 5 bases for V and 3 bases for J; bases not matched to a gene: 8. There are 16 residues in the CDR3. Germline V gives CDR1 SGHRS, CDR2 YFSETQ. The CDR3 loop is CASSSGLAAYYNEQFF. Here the CDR3 DNA reads TGCGCCAGCAGTTCCGGACTAGCGGCATACTACAATGAGCAGTTCTTC. The whole variable domain, remainder taken from reference TRBV5-1 and TRBJ2-1, is KAGVTQTPRYLIKTRGQQVTLSCSPISGHRSVSWYQQTPGQGLQFLFEYFSETQRNKGNFPGRFSGRQFSNSRSEMNVSTLELGDSALYLCASSSGLAAYYNEQFFGPGTRLTVL.

The V gene is TRBV6-5, the J gene TRBJ2-3, with 7 nucleotides matching TRBD1. Germline lookup yields CDR1 MNHEY and CDR2 SVGAGI. This CDR3 has 15 amino acids. The trim removed 6 bases at V and 3 bases at J, leaving 9 bases unmatched. The CDR3 protein is CASSQSTGWTDTQYF. CDR3 bases: TGTGCCAGCAGCCAATCGACAGGGTGGACAGATACGCAGTATTTT.

For the CDR3, the DNA is TGCGCCAGCAGCAGAGGACAGGGGCAAGAGACCCAGTACTTC. It specifies CASSRGQGQETQYF. This rearrangement joins TRBV5-1 to TRBJ2-5; TRBD1 aligns across 9 bases. The germline V gene encodes CDR1 SGHRS and CDR2 YFSETQ. The V segment lost 4 bases and the J segment 2 bases; nucleotides outside the gene matches: 3. This CDR3 contains 14 residues. Full variable domain (missing parts from reference TRBV5-1 and TRBJ2-5): KAGVTQTPRYLIKTRGQQVTLSCSPISGHRSVSWYQQTPGQGLQFLFEYFSETQRNKGNFPGRFSGRQFSNSRSEMNVSTLELGDSALYLCASSRGQGQETQYFGPGTRLLVL.

The chain recombines TRBV10-3 with TRBJ1-6; D ambiguous. Germline V CDR1 and CDR2: ENHRY, SYGVKD. The CDR3 is 14 residues long. V shed 6 bases and J shed 10 bases, with 16 bases lying between them. The CDR3 DNA reads as TGTGCCATCAGCCCTAGGCCCACGATGTCACCCCTCCACTTT. The encoded protein is CAISPRPTMSPLHF.

A single count supports this clone. The rearrangement links TRBV5-1 to TRBJ2-7, with TRBD2 matching 7 bases. The CDR3 extends over 18 amino acids. The V and J ends lost 6 bases and 0 bases, in that order; junction bases with no gene match: 18. Per the germline V gene, CDR1 is SGHRS and CDR2 is YFSETQ. The CDR3 sequence is CASKSSSSGLFTSYEQYF. The DNA of the CDR3 is TGCGCCAGCAAATCCTCCTCATCGGGACTATTTACCTCCTACGAGCAGTACTTC.

The chain couples TRBV5-4 to TRBJ1-5; TRBD1 aligns across 7 bases. The germline CDR1 and CDR2 sequences are SGHNT and YYREEE (reference sequence). After removal of 2 bases from V and 3 bases from J, the junction contained 8 bases not matched to a gene. The CDR3 has 16 residues. DNA for the CDR3: TGTGCCAGCAGCTTTGGAGGGGGACAGCTCAATCAGCCCCAGCATTTT. It is translated as CASSFGGGQLNQPQHF.

The chain links TRBV28 to TRBJ2-7; no firm D call. This CDR3 is 14 amino acids long. V was clipped by 3 bases and J by 2 bases, with 11 bases between them. CDR1 is MDHEN and CDR2 is SYDVKM in the germline V gene. The CDR3 sequence: CASSFSTPAYEQYF. For the CDR3, the DNA is TGTGCCAGCAGTTTTAGTACACCGGCCTACGAGCAGTACTTC.

The chain employs TRBV4-1 and TRBJ2-3; TRBD1 is a possible D gene (6 bases). Trimming left V 3 bases short and J 6 bases short, with 16 bases between. The CDR3 contains 15 residues. The germline V gene has CDR1 MGHRA and CDR2 YSYEKL. The CDR3 DNA sequence: TGCGCCAGCAGCCATTTGGGACACACTGGGGATACGCAGTATTTT. It encodes CASSHLGHTGDTQYF.

The genes are TRBV7-9 and TRBJ1-1; D is undetermined. The V gene's germline CDR1 is SEHNR and CDR2 FQNEAQ (reference sequence). The CDR3 is 13 residues long. Trimming removed 6 bases from V and 4 bases from J, with 12 bases in between. The CDR3 loop is CASRSGRVTEAFF. In DNA, the CDR3 is TGTGCCAGCAGGTCTGGGAGGGTCACTGAAGCTTTCTTT.

V and J are TRBV27 and TRBJ1-1; D gene unclear. The CDR3 covers 13 residues. Trimming removed 4 bases at V and 4 bases at J, with 10 bases between. Germline-derived CDR1 and CDR2 are MNHEY and SMNVEV (reference sequence). The CDR3: CASSWRESTEAFF. The CDR3 nucleotides read TGTGCCAGCAGTTGGAGAGAATCCACTGAAGCTTTCTTT.

A single count supports this clone. The V gene is TRBV25-1, the J gene TRBJ2-1; 7 bases align to TRBD2. This CDR3 has 15 residues. Germline CDR1 is MGHDK and CDR2 is SYGVNS. The ends lost 4 bases at V and 1 base at J; junction bases unmatched: 4. The CDR3 loop reads CASSVRGLSYNEQFF. The CDR3 nucleotides are TGTGCCAGCAGTGTAAGGGGACTATCCTACAATGAGCAGTTCTTC.

This chain links TRBV7-8 with TRBJ2-5; tentatively, D is TRBD2 (5 bases). V was cut by 1 base and J by 0 bases, with 6 bases left in between. This CDR3 spans 14 amino acids. The germline V gene encodes CDR1 SGHVS and CDR2 FQNEAQ. Here the CDR3 reads CASSLGGDQETQYF. CDR3 sequence (DNA): TGTGCCAGCAGCTTAGGGGGAGACCAAGAGACCCAGTACTTC.

The V and J genes are TRBV9 and TRBJ2-1; TRBD2 agrees at 9 bases. Germline CDR1 and CDR2: SGDLS and YYNGEE. The CDR3 is 16 amino acids. V lost 4 bases to trimming and J lost 2 bases; unmatched junction nucleotides: 7. Written as DNA, the CDR3 is TGTGCCAGCAGCCTCGGGTTAGCGGGGGCCTACAATGAGCAGTTCTTC. Translating gives CASSLGLAGAYNEQFF.

The V gene is TRBV7-2, the J gene TRBJ2-7, with 13 bases that match TRBD2. CDR3 length: 15 residues. Unmatched junction bases numbered 8, after V lost 5 bases and J lost 7 bases. Germline CDR1 is SGHTA and CDR2 is FQGNSA. This CDR3 reads CASSHVGLAGEEQYF. The DNA of the CDR3 is TGTGCCAGCAGCCACGTCGGACTAGCGGGGGAGGAGCAGTACTTC. The variable domain in full, with the rest retrieved from reference TRBV7-2 and TRBJ2-7, is GAGVSQSPSNKVTEKGKDVELRCDPISGHTALYWYRQSLGQGLEFLIYFQGNSAPDKSGLPSDRFSAERTGGSVSTLTIQRTQQEDSAVYLCASSHVGLAGEEQYFGPGTRLTVT.

This chain joins TRBV28 and TRBJ1-3, with a tentative D call TRBD1 (5 bases). Trimming stripped 6 bases from V and 0 bases from J, with 9 bases between. The CDR3 consists of 14 residues. Germline V gene data show CDR1 as MDHEN and CDR2 as SYDVKM. The CDR3 region is CASSLQGSGNTIYF. The CDR3 nucleotides read TGTGCCAGCAGCCTGCAGGGCTCTGGAAACACCATATATTTT.

The CDR3 region has the DNA TGTGCCAGCAGTTCCTTGACAGGCGACTATAATTCACCCCTCCACTTT. It codes for CASSSLTGDYNSPLHF. The chain joins TRBV28 to TRBJ1-6; a possible D gene is TRBD1 (6 bases). The CDR3 runs 16 residues. Germline V gives CDR1 MDHEN, CDR2 SYDVKM. The V and J ends lost 4 bases and 3 bases respectively, with 13 bases between them.

This clone was seen once. J is TRBJ1-2 and V is TRBV7-9; 7 bases agree with TRBD1. J was trimmed by 4 bases and V by 0 bases; bases with no gene match: 5. The CDR3 contains 15 residues. Per germline, CDR1 SEHNR and CDR2 FQNEAQ (reference sequence). The chain's CDR3 is CASSLAGDSGYGYTF. Written as DNA, the CDR3 is TGTGCCAGCAGCTTAGCGGGGGACAGTGGCTATGGCTACACCTTC. Supplemented by reference TRBV7-9 and TRBJ1-2, the full variable domain reads DTGVSQNPRHKITKRGQNVTFRCDPISEHNRLYWYRQTLGQGPEFLTYFQNEAQLEKSRLLSDRFSAERPKGSFSTLEIQRTEQGDSAMYLCASSLAGDSGYGYTFGSGTRLTVV.

The chain is built from TRBV9 and TRBJ2-1; 15 bases align to TRBD2. Germline V CDR1 and CDR2: SGDLS, YYNGEE. The CDR3 contains 18 residues. Trimming at V came to 4 bases and at J to 4 bases, leaving 9 bases not matched to a gene. In DNA, the CDR3 is TGTGCCAGCAGCCCAACCGGACTAGCGGGGGGGCCATACAATGAGCAGTTCTTC. Amino acid sequence: CASSPTGLAGGPYNEQFF.